The rows below give T cell receptor beta chains drawn from one sample of a study of control samples from healthy donors and cancer patients. Only in-frame clones appear in the TCRdb table, and some are missing; sequencing was by immunoSEQ multiplex PCR. The profile shows about 84,000 clones, 84% of them singletons. Sequencing was carried out using PBMCs. All receptors come from a man in his 60s with head and neck cancer. Both conserved end residues are part of each CDR3. Fields, in order: J gene, clone size, D gene, V gene, CDR3 DNA, CDR3 protein. The D gene is left open where the match is weak. The listing skips clone size in some rows; elsewhere it reads once, few, many or a size class.

J gene: TRBJ2-1
clone size: once
D gene: TRBD2
V gene: TRBV5-1
CDR3 DNA: TGCGCCAGCAGCTTGCGGACTAGCGGGAGCCCTGAGCAGTTCTTC
CDR3 protein: CASSLRTSGSPEQFF

J gene: TRBJ2-2
clone size: .
D gene: .
V gene: TRBV5-1
CDR3 DNA: TGCGCCAGCAGCTTGGCTACAGGGATCGGGGAGCTGTTTTTT
CDR3 protein: CASSLATGIGELFF

J gene: TRBJ2-1
clone size: once
D gene: .
V gene: TRBV28
CDR3 DNA: TGTGCCAGCAACACCCCTAAAGGTGAGCAGTTCTTC
CDR3 protein: CASNTPKGEQFF

J gene: TRBJ1-2
clone size: .
D gene: .
V gene: TRBV29-1
CDR3 DNA: TGCAGCGGGGGGGGAGACTATGGCTACACCTTC
CDR3 protein: CSGGGDYGYTF

J gene: TRBJ2-2
clone size: .
D gene: .
V gene: TRBV5-8
CDR3 DNA: TGTGCCAGCAGCGTCAGTTGGGGGACCGGGGAGCTGTTTTTT
CDR3 protein: CASSVSWGTGELFF

J gene: TRBJ2-7
clone size: .
D gene: TRBD2
V gene: TRBV28
CDR3 DNA: TGTGCCAGCAGTTTGGCGGGGGGGCAGATTTACGAGCAGTACTTC
CDR3 protein: CASSLAGGQIYEQYF

J gene: TRBJ1-2
clone size: .
D gene: .
V gene: TRBV29-1
CDR3 DNA: TGCAGCGTTGCCTCGACAGTCACGCAGGATGGCTACACCTTC
CDR3 protein: CSVASTVTQDGYTF

J gene: TRBJ2-1
clone size: once
D gene: .
V gene: TRBV6-4
CDR3 DNA: TGTGCCAGCAGTGAAGGAGCGGAGGAGGATGAGCAGTTCTTC
CDR3 protein: CASSEGAEEDEQFF

J gene: TRBJ2-5
clone size: .
D gene: TRBD2
V gene: TRBV3-1/TRBV3-2
CDR3 DNA: TGTGCCAGCAGCCCCAGGACTAGCGGGACCCCCCGGGAGACCCAGTACTTC
CDR3 protein: CASSPRTSGTPRETQYF

J gene: TRBJ1-5
clone size: few
D gene: .
V gene: TRBV18
CDR3 DNA: TGTGCCAGCTCACCACCAAACATAAAGCAGCCCCAGCATTTT
CDR3 protein: CASSPPNIKQPQHF

J gene: TRBJ1-5
clone size: few
D gene: .
V gene: TRBV4-1
CDR3 DNA: TGCGCCAGCAGCCAAGTTGGGGGACGGAGTTGGGATCAGCCCCAGCATTTT
CDR3 protein: CASSQVGGRSWDQPQHF

J gene: TRBJ2-7
clone size: once
D gene: .
V gene: TRBV18
CDR3 DNA: TGTGCCAGCTCACCACGGCGAGGGGGGAATTTAACCTACGAGCAGTACTTC
CDR3 protein: CASSPRRGGNLTYEQYF

J gene: TRBJ2-1
clone size: few
D gene: TRBD2
V gene: TRBV7-2
CDR3 DNA: TGTGCCAGCAGCTTAGTATCACTAGCGGGTTCTAGCTCCTACAATGAGCAGTTCTTC
CDR3 protein: CASSLVSLAGSSSYNEQFF

J gene: TRBJ2-1
clone size: .
D gene: TRBD2
V gene: TRBV4-1
CDR3 DNA: TGCGCCAGCAGCCAAGATCCGGCGCTAGCGGGAGGCTCCTACAATGAGCAGTTCTTC
CDR3 protein: CASSQDPALAGGSYNEQFF

J gene: TRBJ2-7
clone size: .
D gene: TRBD1
V gene: TRBV10-3
CDR3 DNA: TGTGCCATCAATCAAGGACAGGGCTACGAGCAGTACTTC
CDR3 protein: CAINQGQGYEQYF

J gene: TRBJ1-4
clone size: .
D gene: TRBD1
V gene: TRBV6-5
CDR3 DNA: TGTGCCAGCAGTAAACAGGGGGCGCTTAATGAAAAACTGTTTTTT
CDR3 protein: CASSKQGALNEKLFF

J gene: TRBJ2-1
clone size: .
D gene: .
V gene: TRBV11-2
CDR3 DNA: TGTGCCAGCAGCCTATCCCCGGGACTCCAGTTCTTC
CDR3 protein: CASSLSPGLQFF

J gene: TRBJ1-3
clone size: .
D gene: .
V gene: TRBV29-1
CDR3 DNA: TGCAGCGTTGCAGGGTCAGGAAACACCATATATTTT
CDR3 protein: CSVAGSGNTIYF

J gene: TRBJ1-4
clone size: .
D gene: .
V gene: TRBV15
CDR3 DNA: TGTGCCACCAGCAGACCCAATGAAAAACTGTTTTTT
CDR3 protein: CATSRPNEKLFF

J gene: TRBJ1-2
clone size: .
D gene: .
V gene: TRBV5-8
CDR3 DNA: TGTGCCAGCAGCCGCGACGGGGCCTGGGGCTACACCTTC
CDR3 protein: CASSRDGAWGYTF

J gene: TRBJ2-2
clone size: .
D gene: .
V gene: TRBV19
CDR3 DNA: TGTGCCAGTTCAGGGCAGGCCTGGGGCGGGGAGCTGTTTTTT
CDR3 protein: CASSGQAWGGELFF

J gene: TRBJ1-5
clone size: .
D gene: .
V gene: TRBV29-1
CDR3 DNA: TGCAGCGTTGTGGTGGGGGATTATAGCAATCAGCCCCAGCATTTT
CDR3 protein: CSVVVGDYSNQPQHF

J gene: TRBJ2-5
clone size: .
D gene: TRBD1
V gene: TRBV5-1
CDR3 DNA: TGCGCCAGCAGCTTGGCGGTTTCGACAGGGACAGGGGGAATGAGGGAGACCCAGTACTTC
CDR3 protein: CASSLAVSTGTGGMRETQYF

J gene: TRBJ2-3
clone size: .
D gene: .
V gene: TRBV5-1
CDR3 DNA: TGCGCCAGCAGCTTGGACCAGAGAGATACGCAGTATTTT
CDR3 protein: CASSLDQRDTQYF

J gene: TRBJ2-5
clone size: .
D gene: .
V gene: TRBV5-1
CDR3 DNA: TGCGCCAGCAGCTTAGGAGGGATCCAAGAGACCCAGTACTTC
CDR3 protein: CASSLGGIQETQYF

J gene: TRBJ1-5
clone size: once
D gene: .
V gene: TRBV20-1
CDR3 DNA: TGCAGTGCTAGTCAGGAGTTGGGCAATCAGCCCCAGCATTTT
CDR3 protein: CSASQELGNQPQHF

J gene: TRBJ2-1
clone size: .
D gene: .
V gene: TRBV19
CDR3 DNA: TGTGCCAGTAGTATTTGGGATTCCTACAATGAGCAGTTCTTC
CDR3 protein: CASSIWDSYNEQFF

J gene: TRBJ1-2
clone size: once
D gene: .
V gene: TRBV5-4
CDR3 DNA: TGTGCCAGCAGCAAGACAGTCTACTATGGCTACACCTTC
CDR3 protein: CASSKTVYYGYTF

J gene: TRBJ2-5
clone size: .
D gene: .
V gene: TRBV20-1
CDR3 DNA: TGCAGTGCTAGTAGGGACTCCCTTGCGAAGGCGCAAGAGACCCAGTACTTC
CDR3 protein: CSASRDSLAKAQETQYF

J gene: TRBJ2-2
clone size: .
D gene: TRBD2
V gene: TRBV28
CDR3 DNA: TGTGCCAGCAGTTTATTAGGCGGGGGAACCGGGGAGCTGTTTTTT
CDR3 protein: CASSLLGGGTGELFF

J gene: TRBJ2-5
clone size: .
D gene: .
V gene: TRBV7-8
CDR3 DNA: TGTGCCAGCGGTACAGGGCCAGAGACCCAGTACTTC
CDR3 protein: CASGTGPETQYF

J gene: TRBJ2-1
clone size: once
D gene: TRBD2
V gene: TRBV3-1/TRBV3-2
CDR3 DNA: TGTGCCAGCAGCCTTGGACTAGCGGGAGGTGGTCGGGAGCAGTTCTTC
CDR3 protein: CASSLGLAGGGREQFF

J gene: TRBJ1-3
clone size: .
D gene: .
V gene: TRBV28
CDR3 DNA: TGTGCCAGCAGGGGGAGACTCCTGAGCTCTGGAAACACCATATATTTT
CDR3 protein: CASRGRLLSSGNTIYF

J gene: TRBJ2-7
clone size: .
D gene: .
V gene: TRBV11-2
CDR3 DNA: TGTGCCAGCAGCCGCTACGAGCAGTACTTC
CDR3 protein: CASSRYEQYF

J gene: TRBJ2-1
clone size: .
D gene: TRBD1
V gene: TRBV19
CDR3 DNA: TGTGCCAGTAGTATCCGGGACAGGGGCGGCGATGAGCAGTTCTTC
CDR3 protein: CASSIRDRGGDEQFF

J gene: TRBJ1-5
clone size: few
D gene: .
V gene: TRBV12-3/TRBV12-4
CDR3 DNA: TGTGCCAGCACCCAGGGATATCAGCCCCAGCATTTT
CDR3 protein: CASTQGYQPQHF

J gene: TRBJ1-4
clone size: .
D gene: TRBD1
V gene: TRBV20-1
CDR3 DNA: TGCAGTGCTAGTATCCCCGGGACAGGGAATGAAAAACTGTTTTTT
CDR3 protein: CSASIPGTGNEKLFF

J gene: TRBJ2-1
clone size: .
D gene: TRBD2
V gene: TRBV6-6
CDR3 DNA: TGTGCCAGCAGTAGACACACGATAGCGGGAGAAAATGAGCAGTTCTTC
CDR3 protein: CASSRHTIAGENEQFF

J gene: TRBJ2-7
clone size: .
D gene: .
V gene: TRBV19
CDR3 DNA: TGTGCCAGTAGTAGCGGGGACTACGAGCAGTACTTC
CDR3 protein: CASSSGDYEQYF